These 2 T cell receptor beta chains share one sample of origin, sequenced in a study of T cells in localized non-small cell lung cancer. The protocol was immunoSEQ multiplex PCR, while the TCRdb copy is restricted to in-frame clones and leaves out a portion. The sample carries about 52,000 clones, around 87% recorded once. The source was PBMCs, collected before any cancer treatment. The receptors derive from a female donor with stage II lung adenocarcinoma.

This clone has just one count. This rearrangement joins TRBV19 to TRBJ1-2; the D is unclear. Germline loops: CDR1 LNHDA, CDR2 SQIVND (reference sequence). Trimming stripped 8 bases from V and 6 bases from J, with 19 bases between. This CDR3 has 14 residues. The CDR3 region has the DNA TGTGCCAGTGTCGCCGCTAAAGATCGCCATGGCTACACCTTC. This encodes CASVAAKDRHGYTF.

The CDR3 sequence: CASGFGANEKLFF. CDR3 sequence (DNA): TGTGCCAGTGGCTTCGGGGCTAATGAAAAACTGTTTTTT. This rearrangement joins TRBV19 to TRBJ1-4; D not certain. The CDR3 has 13 amino acids. Germline CDR1 and CDR2: LNHDA and SQIVND (reference sequence). Trimming cost V 8 bases and J 3 bases, with 10 bases left between them.